These 2 T cell receptor beta chains were sequenced from one sample in a study of cytomegalovirus exposure and HLA in healthy donors. PCR primers comprised 60 Vbeta and 13 Jbeta primers. The method was immunoSEQ multiplex PCR; TCRdb's version includes in-frame clones alone and lacks a portion of them. The sample records around 110,000 clones, almost 70% being singletons. The sequenced sample consisted of PBMCs. The receptors come from a young man in good health and CMV-seropositive.

This rearrangement joins TRBV7-9 to TRBJ2-7; no reliable D call. Germline V gene data show CDR1 as SEHNR and CDR2 as FQNEAQ (reference sequence). This CDR3 spans 12 amino acids. Trimming pared 4 bases from V and 3 bases from J, leaving 7 bases between. CDR3 region: CASSSSYYEQYF. The CDR3 DNA reads TGTGCCAGCAGCTCCTCCTACTACGAGCAGTACTTC.

The V gene is TRBV21-1, the J gene TRBJ2-7; TRBD1 reflects the table's D call only, with no check against the DNA. TRBV21-1 is deemed a pseudogene. The CDR3 is 13 amino acids. Here the CDR3 reads CAISLSYPGQQYV. The CDR3 region has the DNA TGTGCCATCAGCCTGAGTTACCCGGGACAGCAGTACGTC.